Below, one T cell receptor beta chain is given with its context. Its specificity is not known. TCR templates, roughly 10^5 per sample, were assayed. This table comes from immunoSEQ multiplex PCR, and its TCRdb copy is limited to in-frame clones, with some not included. Altogether about 100,000 clones are present, 94% being singletons, with the ten largest covering about 0.6%. The data belong to a study of siplizumab effects on memory and regulatory T cells. Study-wide results and limits: A small minority of alloreactive clones were mapped to unstimulated subsets. Alloreactive sequences from unstimulated CD4+ memory cells fell significantly with siplizumab.

Per germline, CDR1 SGHRS and CDR2 YFSETQ. This CDR3 has 12 residues. V was trimmed by 3 bases and J by 7 bases, leaving 10 bases between them. This rearrangement joins TRBV5-1 to TRBJ1-1, with D hard to call. The specimen was Tregs sorted from blood. The clonotype comes from a human donor in good health. CDR3 protein: CASSSLTGEAFF. CDR3 sequence (DNA): TGCGCCAGCAGCTCCCTCACGGGTGAAGCTTTCTTT. The whole variable domain, filled in from reference TRBV5-1 and TRBJ1-1, reads KAGVTQTPRYLIKTRGQQVTLSCSPISGHRSVSWYQQTPGQGLQFLFEYFSETQRNKGNFPGRFSGRQFSNSRSEMNVSTLELGDSALYLCASSSLTGEAFFGQGTRLTVV.